This TCR beta chain was recorded in a study of control samples from healthy donors and cancer patients. V lost 3 bases, J lost 4 bases, and 10 bases lay in between. The CDR3 spans 13 residues. Germline CDR1 reads MDHEN; CDR2 reads SYDVKM. Data came from immunoSEQ multiplex PCR; TCRdb stores just in-frame clones and leaves some out. The sample holds approximately 82,000 clones; approximately 94% are singletons and the top ten take 4.8%. The V call is TRBV28, the J call TRBJ2-7; D possibly corresponds to TRBD2 (5 bases). The TCR was taken from a woman under 30 in good health. Material: blood. This CDR3 reads CASSFGVTYEQYF. The CDR3 region has the DNA TGTGCCAGCAGTTTCGGGGTAACTTACGAGCAGTACTTC.